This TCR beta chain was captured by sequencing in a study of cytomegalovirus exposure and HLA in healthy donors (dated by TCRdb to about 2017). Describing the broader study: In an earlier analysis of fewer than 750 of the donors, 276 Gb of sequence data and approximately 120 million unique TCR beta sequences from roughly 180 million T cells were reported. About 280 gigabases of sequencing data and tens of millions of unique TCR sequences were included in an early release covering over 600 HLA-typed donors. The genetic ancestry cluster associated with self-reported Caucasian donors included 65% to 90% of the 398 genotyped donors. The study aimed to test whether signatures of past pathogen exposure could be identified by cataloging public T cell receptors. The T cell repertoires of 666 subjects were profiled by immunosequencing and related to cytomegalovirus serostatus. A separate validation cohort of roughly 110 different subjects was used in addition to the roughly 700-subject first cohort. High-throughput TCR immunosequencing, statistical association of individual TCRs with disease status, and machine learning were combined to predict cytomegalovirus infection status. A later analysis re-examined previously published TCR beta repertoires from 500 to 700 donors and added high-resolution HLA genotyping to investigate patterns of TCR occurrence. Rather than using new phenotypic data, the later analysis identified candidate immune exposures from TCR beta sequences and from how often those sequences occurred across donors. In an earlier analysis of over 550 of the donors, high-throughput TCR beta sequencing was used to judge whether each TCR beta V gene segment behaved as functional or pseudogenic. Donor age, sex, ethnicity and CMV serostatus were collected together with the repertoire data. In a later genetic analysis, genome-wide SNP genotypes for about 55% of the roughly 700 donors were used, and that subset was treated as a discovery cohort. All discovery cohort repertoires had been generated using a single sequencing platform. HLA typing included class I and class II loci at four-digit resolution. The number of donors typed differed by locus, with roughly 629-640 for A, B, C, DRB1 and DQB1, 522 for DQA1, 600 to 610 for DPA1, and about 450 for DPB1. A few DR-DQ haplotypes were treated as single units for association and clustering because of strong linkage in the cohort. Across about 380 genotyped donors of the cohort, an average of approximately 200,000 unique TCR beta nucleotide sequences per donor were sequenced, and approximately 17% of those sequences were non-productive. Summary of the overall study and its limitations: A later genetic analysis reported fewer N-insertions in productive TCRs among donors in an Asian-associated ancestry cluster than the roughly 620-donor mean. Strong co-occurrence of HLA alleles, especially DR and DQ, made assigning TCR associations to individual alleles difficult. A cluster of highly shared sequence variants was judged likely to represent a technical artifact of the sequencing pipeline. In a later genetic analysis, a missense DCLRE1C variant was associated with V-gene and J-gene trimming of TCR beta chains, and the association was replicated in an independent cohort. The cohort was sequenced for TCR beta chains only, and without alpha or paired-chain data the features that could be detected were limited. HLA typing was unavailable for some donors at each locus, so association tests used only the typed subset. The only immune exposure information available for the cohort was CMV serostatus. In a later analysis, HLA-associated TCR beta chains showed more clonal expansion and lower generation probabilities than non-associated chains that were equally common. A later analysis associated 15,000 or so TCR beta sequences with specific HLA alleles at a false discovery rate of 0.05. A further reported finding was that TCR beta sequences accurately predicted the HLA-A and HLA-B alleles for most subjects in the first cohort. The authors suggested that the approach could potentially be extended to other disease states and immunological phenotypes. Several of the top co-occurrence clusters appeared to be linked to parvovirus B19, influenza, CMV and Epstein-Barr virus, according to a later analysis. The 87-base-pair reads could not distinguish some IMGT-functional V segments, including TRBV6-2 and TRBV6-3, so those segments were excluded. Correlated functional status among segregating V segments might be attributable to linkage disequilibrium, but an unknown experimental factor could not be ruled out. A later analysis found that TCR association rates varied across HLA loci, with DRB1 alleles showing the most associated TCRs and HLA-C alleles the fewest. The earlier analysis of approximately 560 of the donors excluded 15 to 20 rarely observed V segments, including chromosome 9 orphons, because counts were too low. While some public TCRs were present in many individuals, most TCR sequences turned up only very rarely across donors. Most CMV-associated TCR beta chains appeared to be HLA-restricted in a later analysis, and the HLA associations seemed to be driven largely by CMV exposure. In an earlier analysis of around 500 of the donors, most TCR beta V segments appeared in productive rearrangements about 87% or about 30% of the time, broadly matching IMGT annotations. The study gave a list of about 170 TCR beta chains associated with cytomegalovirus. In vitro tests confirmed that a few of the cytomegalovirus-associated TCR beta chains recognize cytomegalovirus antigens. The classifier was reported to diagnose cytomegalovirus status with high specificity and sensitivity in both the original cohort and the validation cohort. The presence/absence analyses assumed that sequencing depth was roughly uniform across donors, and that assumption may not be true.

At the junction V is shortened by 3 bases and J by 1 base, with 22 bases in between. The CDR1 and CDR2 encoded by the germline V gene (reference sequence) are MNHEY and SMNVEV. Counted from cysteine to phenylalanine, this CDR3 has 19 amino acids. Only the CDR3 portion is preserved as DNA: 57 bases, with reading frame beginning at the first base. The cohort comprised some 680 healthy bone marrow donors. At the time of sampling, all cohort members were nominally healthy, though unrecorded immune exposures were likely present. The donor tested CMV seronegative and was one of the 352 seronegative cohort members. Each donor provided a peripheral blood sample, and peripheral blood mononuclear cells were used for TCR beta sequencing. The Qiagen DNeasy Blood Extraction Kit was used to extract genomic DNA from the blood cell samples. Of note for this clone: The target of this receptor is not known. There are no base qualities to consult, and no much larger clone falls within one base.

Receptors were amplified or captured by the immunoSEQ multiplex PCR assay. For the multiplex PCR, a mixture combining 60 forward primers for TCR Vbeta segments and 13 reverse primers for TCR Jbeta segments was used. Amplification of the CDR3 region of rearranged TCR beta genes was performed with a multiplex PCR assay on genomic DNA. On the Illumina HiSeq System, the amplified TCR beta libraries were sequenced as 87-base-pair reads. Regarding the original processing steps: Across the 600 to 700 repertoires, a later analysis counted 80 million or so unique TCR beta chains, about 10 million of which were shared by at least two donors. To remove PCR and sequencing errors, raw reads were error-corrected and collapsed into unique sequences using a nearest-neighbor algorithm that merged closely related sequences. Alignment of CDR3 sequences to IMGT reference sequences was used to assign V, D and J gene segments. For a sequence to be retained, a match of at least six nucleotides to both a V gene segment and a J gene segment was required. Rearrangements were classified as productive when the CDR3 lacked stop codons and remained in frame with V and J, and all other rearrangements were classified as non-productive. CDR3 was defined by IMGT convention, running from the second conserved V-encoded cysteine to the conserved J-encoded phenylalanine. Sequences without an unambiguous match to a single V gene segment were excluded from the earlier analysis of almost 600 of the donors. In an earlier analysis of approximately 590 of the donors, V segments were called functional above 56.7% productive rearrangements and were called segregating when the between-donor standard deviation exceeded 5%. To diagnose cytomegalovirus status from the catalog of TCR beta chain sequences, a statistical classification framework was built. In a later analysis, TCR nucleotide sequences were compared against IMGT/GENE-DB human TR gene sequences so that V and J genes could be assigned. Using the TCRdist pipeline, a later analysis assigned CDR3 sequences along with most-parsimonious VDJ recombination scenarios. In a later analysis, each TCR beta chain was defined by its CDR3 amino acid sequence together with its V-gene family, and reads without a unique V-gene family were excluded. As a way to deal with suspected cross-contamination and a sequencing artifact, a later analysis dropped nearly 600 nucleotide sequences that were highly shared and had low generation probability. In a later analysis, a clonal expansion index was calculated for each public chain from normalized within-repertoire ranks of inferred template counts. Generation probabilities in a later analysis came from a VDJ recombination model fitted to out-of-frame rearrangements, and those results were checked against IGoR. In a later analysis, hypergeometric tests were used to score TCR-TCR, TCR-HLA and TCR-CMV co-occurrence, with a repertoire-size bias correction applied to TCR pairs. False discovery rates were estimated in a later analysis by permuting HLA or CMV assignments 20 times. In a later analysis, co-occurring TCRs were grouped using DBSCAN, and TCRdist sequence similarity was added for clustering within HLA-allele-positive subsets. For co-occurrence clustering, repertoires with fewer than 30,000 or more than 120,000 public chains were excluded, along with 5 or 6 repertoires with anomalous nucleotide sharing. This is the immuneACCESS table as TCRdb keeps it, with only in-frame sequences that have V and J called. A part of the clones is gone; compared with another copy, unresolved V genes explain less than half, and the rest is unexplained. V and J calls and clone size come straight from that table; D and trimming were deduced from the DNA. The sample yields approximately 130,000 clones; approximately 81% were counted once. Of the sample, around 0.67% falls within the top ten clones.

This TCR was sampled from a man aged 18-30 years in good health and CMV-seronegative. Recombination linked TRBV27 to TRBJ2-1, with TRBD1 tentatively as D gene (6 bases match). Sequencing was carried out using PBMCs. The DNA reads TGTGCCAGCAGTTTCACTACCCTAACAGGGTCGACATCCTACAATGAGCAGTTCTTC. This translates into CASSFTTLTGSTSYNEQFF.